A selection of T cell receptor beta chains follows, all from one sample in a study of graft-versus-host responses after intestinal transplantation. The table came from immunoSEQ multiplex PCR; TCRdb's copy has only in-frame clones and leaves some out. Among 55,000 to 70,000 clones listed, under 95% were seen once. This material consisted of PBMCs, taken roughly 120 days after intestinal transplantation. All receptors derive from a human patient who received an intestinal transplant, so some T cells may come from the graft donor. Both conserved end residues are part of each CDR3. Fields, in order: J gene, V gene, CDR3 protein.

J gene: TRBJ1-1
V gene: TRBV29-1
CDR3 protein: CSVGDGQGANTEAFF

J gene: TRBJ2-3
V gene: TRBV6-5
CDR3 protein: CASSSQTGATDTQYF

J gene: TRBJ2-3
V gene: TRBV10-3
CDR3 protein: CAISGGQGTDTQYF

J gene: TRBJ2-7
V gene: TRBV6-6
CDR3 protein: CASSNPGDRSSYEQYF

J gene: TRBJ2-3
V gene: TRBV7-8
CDR3 protein: CASRPAGGRADTQYF

J gene: TRBJ2-2
V gene: TRBV7-2
CDR3 protein: CASSPYRAGELFF

J gene: TRBJ1-1
V gene: TRBV4-3
CDR3 protein: CASSREMNTEAFF

J gene: TRBJ1-6
V gene: TRBV23-1
CDR3 protein: CASSPVRGGWCNSPLHF

J gene: TRBJ2-6
V gene: TRBV6-1
CDR3 protein: CASSPVSAGANVLTF

J gene: TRBJ2-5
V gene: TRBV5-1
CDR3 protein: CASSLVGAGQETQYF

J gene: TRBJ2-5
V gene: TRBV4-1
CDR3 protein: CASSLESGLARRETQYF

J gene: TRBJ1-2
V gene: TRBV6-5
CDR3 protein: CASSYGGGNPRGYTF

J gene: TRBJ2-1
V gene: TRBV28
CDR3 protein: CASSLIGVPDEQFF

J gene: TRBJ2-3
V gene: TRBV10-3
CDR3 protein: CAIRSSGSTDTQYF

J gene: TRBJ2-5
V gene: TRBV15
CDR3 protein: CATSGTSGGRSWVTQYF

J gene: TRBJ1-1
V gene: TRBV4-1
CDR3 protein: CASSQAGTGANTEAFF

J gene: TRBJ1-3
V gene: TRBV18
CDR3 protein: CASSPVGGYSGNTIYF

J gene: TRBJ2-1
V gene: TRBV27
CDR3 protein: CASRTGGVNNEQFF

J gene: TRBJ2-7
V gene: TRBV7-6
CDR3 protein: CASSLGAGQVYEQYF

J gene: TRBJ2-7
V gene: TRBV27
CDR3 protein: CASSSHRGGEQYF

J gene: TRBJ1-1
V gene: TRBV27
CDR3 protein: CASSLAGTNTEAFF

J gene: TRBJ2-2
V gene: TRBV9
CDR3 protein: CASSVAGELFF

J gene: TRBJ2-7
V gene: TRBV18
CDR3 protein: CASSQDRSYEQYF

J gene: TRBJ2-3
V gene: TRBV2
CDR3 protein: CASTLTWREFGDTQYF

J gene: TRBJ2-5
V gene: TRBV19
CDR3 protein: CASSIGSGSLETQYF

J gene: TRBJ2-1
V gene: TRBV4-1
CDR3 protein: CASSRTSSSYNEQFF

J gene: TRBJ1-1
V gene: TRBV13
CDR3 protein: CASIRGSSTEAFF

J gene: TRBJ2-1
V gene: TRBV27
CDR3 protein: CASSFGAPHEQFF

J gene: TRBJ2-1
V gene: TRBV7-9
CDR3 protein: CASSRPGPSYNEQFF

J gene: TRBJ2-5
V gene: TRBV7-8
CDR3 protein: CASGSLAGVRETQYF

J gene: TRBJ1-3
V gene: TRBV28
CDR3 protein: CASKTGTGISGNTIYF

J gene: TRBJ2-7
V gene: TRBV7-2
CDR3 protein: CASSLMCSFSHYEQYF

J gene: TRBJ1-6
V gene: TRBV30
CDR3 protein: CAWSVMGPSSYNSPLHF

J gene: TRBJ2-1
V gene: TRBV19
CDR3 protein: CASSPWTSGSLVGADEQFF

J gene: TRBJ1-4
V gene: TRBV6-5
CDR3 protein: CASSYSGTTTNEKLFF

J gene: TRBJ2-7
V gene: TRBV7-7
CDR3 protein: CASSLRLAGGYEQYF

J gene: TRBJ2-3
V gene: TRBV7-3
CDR3 protein: CASSLGGLAGTDTQYF

J gene: TRBJ1-1
V gene: TRBV11-2
CDR3 protein: CASSLWRTANTEAFF

J gene: TRBJ2-1
V gene: TRBV10-3
CDR3 protein: CAITTVAGGRGSEQFF

J gene: TRBJ1-1
V gene: TRBV5-1
CDR3 protein: CASSFLTGVGNTEAFF

J gene: TRBJ1-5
V gene: TRBV6-6
CDR3 protein: CASSTGTGQRKPQHF

J gene: TRBJ2-1
V gene: TRBV29-1
CDR3 protein: CSDRPDYNEQFF

J gene: TRBJ2-5
V gene: TRBV7-9
CDR3 protein: CASSLGRGVVETQYF

J gene: TRBJ2-1
V gene: TRBV9
CDR3 protein: CASSTPRGLTSIDEQFF

J gene: TRBJ1-1
V gene: TRBV28
CDR3 protein: CASSSNRNTEAFF

J gene: TRBJ2-7
V gene: TRBV11-2
CDR3 protein: CASSASTGGGAYYEQYF

J gene: TRBJ1-3
V gene: TRBV19
CDR3 protein: CASTKTGALSGNTIYF

J gene: TRBJ2-4
V gene: TRBV4-1
CDR3 protein: CASSPRAKNIQYF

J gene: TRBJ2-1
V gene: TRBV4-1
CDR3 protein: CASSQVGSGRGNEQFF

J gene: TRBJ1-5
V gene: TRBV6-6
CDR3 protein: CASQDRAGQPQHF